Listed below are T cell receptor beta chains from one sample, sequenced in a study of blood T cells in healthy people across ages. MiXCR, applied by TCRdb to the 5' RACE reads, yields one record per CDR3 protein. The data show roughly 1.5 million distinct CDR3 sequences, approximately 43% seen once. Sequenced material: blood. These receptors came from a woman younger than 30 in good health. The CDR3 runs from the conserved cysteine through the conserved F or W. Fields, in order: V gene, D gene, J gene, clone size, CDR3 protein, CDR3 DNA. D genes are given only for firm matches. Clone size is stated in some rows and not others, as once, few, many or a class when expanded.

v_gene: TRBV11-2
d_gene: TRBD1
j_gene: TRBJ2-5
abundance: few
CDR3aa: CASSLGQRTGRETQYF
CDR3nt: TGTGCCAGCAGCTTAGGTCAACGGACAGGGAGAGAGACCCAGTACTTC

v_gene: TRBV29-1
d_gene: NA
j_gene: TRBJ2-7
abundance: once
CDR3aa: CSVASSILYELYF
CDR3nt: TGCAGCGTTGCGTCATCCATACTCTACGAGCTGTACTTC

v_gene: TRBV6-5
d_gene: TRBD1
j_gene: TRBJ2-1
abundance: NA
CDR3aa: CASNEGANRYNEQFF
CDR3nt: TGTGCCAGCAACGAGGGGGCGAATCGCTACAATGAGCAGTTCTTC

v_gene: TRBV20-1
d_gene: TRBD1
j_gene: TRBJ1-4
abundance: few
CDR3aa: CSVPDRGGGEKLFF
CDR3nt: TGCAGTGTCCCCGACAGGGGCGGGGGAGAAAAACTGTTTTTT

v_gene: TRBV27
d_gene: TRBD2
j_gene: TRBJ2-7
abundance: NA
CDR3aa: CASKFSGGYEQYF
CDR3nt: TGTGCCAGCAAGTTTTCGGGGGGTTACGAGCAGTACTTC

v_gene: TRBV7-2
d_gene: NA
j_gene: TRBJ1-5
abundance: NA
CDR3aa: CASSLAHQRAQHF
CDR3nt: TGTGCCAGCAGCTTAGCTCATCAGAGGGCCCAGCATTTT

v_gene: TRBV7-2
d_gene: NA
j_gene: TRBJ2-3
abundance: few
CDR3aa: CASSLSGSGFVLPDTQYF
CDR3nt: TGTGCCAGCAGCTTATCTGGGAGCGGTTTTGTGCTTCCAGATACGCAGTATTTT

v_gene: TRBV7-3
d_gene: TRBD2
j_gene: TRBJ2-1
abundance: NA
CDR3aa: CASSLFSGINNEQFF
CDR3nt: TGTGCCAGCAGCTTATTCAGCGGGATAAACAATGAGCAGTTCTTC

v_gene: TRBV6-2/TRBV6-3
d_gene: TRBD2
j_gene: TRBJ2-7
abundance: NA
CDR3aa: CASSKPSGVTYEQYF
CDR3nt: TGTGCCAGCAGCAAACCTAGCGGGGTTACCTACGAGCAGTACTTC

v_gene: TRBV18
d_gene: NA
j_gene: TRBJ1-1
abundance: NA
CDR3aa: CASSPPSRMNTEAFF
CDR3nt: TGTGCCAGCTCACCACCTTCCAGGATGAACACTGAAGCTTTCTTT

v_gene: TRBV20-1
d_gene: NA
j_gene: TRBJ1-5
abundance: NA
CDR3aa: CSASISSAGNQPQHF
CDR3nt: TGCAGTGCTTCAATCAGTTCAGCCGGCAATCAGCCCCAGCATTTT

v_gene: TRBV20-1
d_gene: NA
j_gene: TRBJ1-5
abundance: NA
CDR3aa: CSAGLGESNQPQHF
CDR3nt: TGCAGTGCCGGGCTCGGGGAAAGCAATCAGCCCCAGCATTTT

v_gene: TRBV6-1
d_gene: NA
j_gene: TRBJ2-1
abundance: NA
CDR3aa: CASPLGDEQFF
CDR3nt: TGTGCCAGCCCCCTGGGGGATGAGCAGTTCTTC

v_gene: TRBV30
d_gene: NA
j_gene: TRBJ2-7
abundance: NA
CDR3aa: CAWSVTGLSYEQYF
CDR3nt: TGTGCCTGGAGTGTTACAGGACTCTCCTACGAGCAGTACTTC

v_gene: TRBV12-3/TRBV12-4
d_gene: NA
j_gene: TRBJ2-3
abundance: NA
CDR3aa: CASRRLGGAHTDTQYF
CDR3nt: TGTGCCAGCAGGCGGCTAGGGGGAGCGCACACAGATACGCAGTATTTT

v_gene: TRBV20-1
d_gene: TRBD1
j_gene: TRBJ2-1
abundance: NA
CDR3aa: CSAQTGASYNEQFF
CDR3nt: TGCAGTGCCCAGACAGGGGCATCCTACAATGAGCAGTTCTTC

v_gene: TRBV29-1
d_gene: NA
j_gene: TRBJ2-3
abundance: NA
CDR3aa: CSVTFTSTDTQYF
CDR3nt: TGCAGCGTGACATTTACTAGCACAGATACGCAGTATTTT

v_gene: TRBV28
d_gene: NA
j_gene: TRBJ2-3
abundance: few
CDR3aa: CASSTLGSPTDTQYF
CDR3nt: TGTGCCAGCAGCACTCTAGGCTCCCCCACAGATACGCAGTATTTT

v_gene: TRBV12-3/TRBV12-4
d_gene: TRBD1
j_gene: TRBJ1-5
abundance: few
CDR3aa: CASRLQGAGQPQHF
CDR3nt: TGTGCCAGCAGGCTACAGGGGGCAGGTCAGCCCCAGCATTTT

v_gene: TRBV20-1
d_gene: NA
j_gene: TRBJ2-4
abundance: few
CDR3aa: CSARVGSSCIQYF
CDR3nt: TGCAGTGCTAGAGTCGGTAGCTCCTGCATTCAGTACTTC

v_gene: TRBV9
d_gene: TRBD1
j_gene: TRBJ2-2
abundance: NA
CDR3aa: CASSVGLDRGYTGELFF
CDR3nt: TGTGCCAGCAGCGTAGGTTTGGACAGGGGGTACACCGGGGAGCTGTTTTTT

v_gene: TRBV27
d_gene: TRBD2
j_gene: TRBJ2-2
abundance: few
CDR3aa: CASSPLSPARGGLFF
CDR3nt: TGTGCCAGCAGTCCCCTGAGCCCCGCTCGCGGGGGGCTGTTTTTT

v_gene: TRBV29-1
d_gene: TRBD1
j_gene: TRBJ2-7
abundance: NA
CDR3aa: CSVTGGSVSYEQYF
CDR3nt: TGCAGCGTCACAGGGGGATCGGTCTCGTACGAGCAGTACTTC

v_gene: TRBV3-1
d_gene: NA
j_gene: TRBJ2-5
abundance: NA
CDR3aa: CASSHPRRQETQYF
CDR3nt: TGTGCCAGCAGCCACCCCAGGAGGCAAGAGACCCAGTACTTC

v_gene: TRBV5-6
d_gene: TRBD2
j_gene: TRBJ2-7
abundance: NA
CDR3aa: CASNLLAGAYEQYF
CDR3nt: TGTGCCAGCAACCTTCTAGCGGGAGCCTACGAGCAGTACTTC

v_gene: TRBV12-3/TRBV12-4
d_gene: TRBD1
j_gene: TRBJ1-2
abundance: many
CDR3aa: CASSWDRSGYTF
CDR3nt: TGTGCCAGCAGTTGGGACAGGTCGGGCTACACCTTC

v_gene: TRBV29-1
d_gene: NA
j_gene: TRBJ2-7
abundance: NA
CDR3aa: CSVEDPNPPTAYEQYF
CDR3nt: TGCAGCGTTGAAGATCCCAACCCCCCTACAGCTTACGAGCAGTACTTC

v_gene: TRBV12-3/TRBV12-4
d_gene: NA
j_gene: TRBJ2-7
abundance: NA
CDR3aa: CASSLIATQISSYEQYF
CDR3nt: TGTGCCAGCAGTTTAATAGCGACCCAGATTAGCTCCTACGAGCAGTACTTC